This is a list of T cell receptor beta chains from one sample in a study of human T cells and chemical hapten exposure. MiXCR, applied by TCRdb to the RACE reads, yields one record per CDR3 protein. This table holds around 250,000 distinct CDR3 sequences, more than 6.5% found once. Sequencing was performed on whole blood, taken in connection with sensitization to the hapten diphenylcyclopropenone (DPC). The receptors originated from a woman aged 40 to 49 with alopecia areata. Some clones in this sample may be carry-over from other donors' samples. Each CDR3 is given with its conserved first and last residue. A D gene is named only where the DNA matches it firmly. The listing skips clone size in some rows; elsewhere it reads once, few, many or a size class.

V gene	clone size	D gene	CDR3 length	J gene	CDR3 protein	CDR3 DNA
TRBV20-1	few	TRBD2	19	TRBJ2-1	CSARGGISGTVLGYNEQFF	TGCAGTGCTAGAGGTGGGATTAGCGGGACGGTACTTGGGTACAATGAGCAGTTCTTC
TRBV29-1	-	-	13	TRBJ2-3	CSVPGLLTDTQYF	TGCAGCGTGCCCGGCCTCCTCACAGATACGCAGTATTTT
TRBV20-1	few	-	12	TRBJ1-2	CSAKVWTAGYTF	TGCAGTGCCAAGGTCTGGACGGCCGGCTACACCTTC
TRBV20-1	-	-	15	TRBJ2-3	CSARGPLALTDTQYF	TGCAGTGCTAGAGGCCCCCTAGCTCTGACAGATACGCAGTATTTT
TRBV12-3/TRBV12-4	few	TRBD2	16	TRBJ2-5	CASSFKLAGGPQTQYF	TGTGCCAGCAGTTTTAAACTAGCGGGAGGGCCACAGACCCAGTACTTC
TRBV11-2	-	-	18	TRBJ2-3	CASSKNPGASDLTDTQYF	TGTGCCAGCAGTAAGAACCCCGGGGCTAGCGACCTCACAGATACGCAGTATTTT
TRBV3-1	-	TRBD2	17	TRBJ2-3	CASSQGLRLAGGNTQYF	TGTGCCAGCAGCCAAGGATTAAGACTAGCGGGGGGAAATACGCAGTATTTT
TRBV6-5	-	-	15	TRBJ2-7	CASSYSSGGRREQYF	TGTGCCAGCAGTTACTCGTCCGGGGGGCGGCGCGAGCAGTACTTC
TRBV11-2	-	-	14	TRBJ2-5	CASSRGSRGETQYF	TGTGCCAGCAGCAGGGGCTCGAGGGGGGAGACCCAGTACTTC
TRBV7-2	few	TRBD2	15	TRBJ2-3	CASRPSGAGTDTQYF	TGTGCCAGCAGACCTAGCGGGGCGGGCACAGATACGCAGTATTTT
TRBV2	-	-	13	TRBJ2-1	CASSEGVQARRGF	TGTGCCAGCAGTGAAGGGGTACAGGCGAGACGGGGCTTC
TRBV9	few	TRBD1	13	TRBJ1-1	CASSAGDRGQAFF	TGTGCCAGCAGCGCCGGGGACAGGGGGCAAGCTTTCTTT
TRBV20-1	few	-	12	TRBJ2-4	CSAPMNGVTQYF	TGCAGTGCCCCGATGAACGGGGTGACTCAGTACTTC
TRBV20-1	-	-	14	TRBJ1-4	CSARDGPRVEKLFF	TGCAGTGCTAGGGACGGGCCAAGGGTTGAAAAACTGTTTTTT
TRBV7-9	-	-	16	TRBJ2-3	CASSSGYREPQDTQYF	TGTGCCAGCAGCTCCGGCTACAGGGAACCCCAGGATACGCAGTATTTT
TRBV10-3	many	TRBD1	12	TRBJ1-2	CATTGDNYGYTF	TGTGCCACGACAGGGGACAACTATGGCTACACCTTC
TRBV4-2	few	-	14	TRBJ2-7	CASSPLADSYEQYF	TGTGCCAGCAGCCCATTAGCGGACTCCTACGAGCAGTACTTC
TRBV12-3/TRBV12-4	-	-	18	TRBJ2-1	CASSLPRSRRFWIDEQFF	TGTGCCAGCAGTTTACCCCGTAGCCGGAGGTTCTGGATCGATGAGCAGTTCTTC
TRBV6-5	few	TRBD2	16	TRBJ2-3	CASRTFSGRDTDTQYF	TGTGCCAGCAGAACCTTTAGCGGGAGGGACACAGATACGCAGTATTTT
TRBV11-2	few	-	13	TRBJ2-1	CASSSFGYNEQFF	TGTGCCAGCAGCTCTTTCGGTTACAATGAGCAGTTCTTC
TRBV3-1	few	TRBD2	15	TRBJ2-1	CASLQTSGRLNEQFF	TGTGCCAGCCTTCAGACTAGCGGGAGGTTGAATGAGCAGTTCTTC
TRBV12-3/TRBV12-4	many	-	12	TRBJ1-1	CASSFWPTEAFF	TGTGCCAGCAGTTTTTGGCCCACCGAAGCTTTCTTT
TRBV27	-	-	13	TRBJ2-7	CASRDRNSYEQYF	TGTGCCAGTCGGGACCGAAACTCCTACGAGCAGTACTTC
TRBV4-1	many	-	13	TRBJ2-1	CASSQVGVYEQFF	TGCGCCAGCAGCCAAGTTGGGGTCTATGAGCAGTTCTTC
TRBV29-1	-	TRBD2	14	TRBJ2-7	CSVETSGSLKEQYF	TGCAGCGTTGAAACTAGCGGGAGTCTGAAGGAGCAGTACTTC
TRBV12-3/TRBV12-4	many	-	14	TRBJ2-5	CASSFSVGEETQYF	TGTGCCAGCAGTTTTAGCGTAGGGGAAGAGACCCAGTACTTC